This T cell receptor beta chain came from a study of T cell responses to AZD1222 COVID-19 vaccine (dated by TCRdb to 2020 to 2022). General notes on the study: A total of 240 or so trial participants underwent TCR sequencing, of whom more than 200 had received two doses of AZD1222 and around 25 had received two doses of the MenACWY control vaccine. Trial participants were enrolled into age subgroups of 18-55, 56-69 and 70-plus years, which contained 148, 28 and 57 TCR-sequenced participants, respectively.

The CDR3 regions of human TCRbeta chains were subjected to immunosequencing. Under the source paper's analysis protocol: TCRs in the repertoires were matched against a reference library of SARS-CoV-2-specific TCRs that had been generated with the MIRA antigen-specificity platform. Breadth was defined as the fraction of unique TCRs that were SARS-CoV-2-associated, and depth was defined as the fraction of total T cells that were SARS-CoV-2-associated. Using the MIRA data, each spike-specific TCR was assigned both to the spike region to which the TCR was reactive and to a CD4 or CD8 class. Log10-transformed breadth and depth values were compared by one-way ANOVA with Sidak's multiple comparisons tests. This is the immuneACCESS table as TCRdb keeps it, with only in-frame sequences that have V and J called. A part of the clones is gone; compared with another copy, unresolved V genes explain less than half, and the rest is unexplained. V and J calls and clone size are copied from that table; D and trimming were computed from the DNA. Within this sample are 100,000 to 110,000 clones, with approximately 87% of them counted one time only. 4% to 4.5% of the sample comes from the top ten.

From the cysteine up to the phenylalanine, the CDR3 has a length of 17 residues. CDR3 DNA is the only sequence kept; it has 51 bases, read in frame from the first base. Relative to germline, V is missing 4 bases and J is missing 0 bases, with 11 bases of the junction outside any gene match. Looking up the germline V gene yields CDR1 SGHRS and CDR2 YFSETQ. Broader findings and caveats from the paper: The whole spike protein was spanned by vaccine-associated CD4 TCRs, and dominant responses were seen in regions 160-218 and 743-854. After two AZD1222 doses, spike-specific TCR breadth and depth were significantly higher than at day 0 and than in MenACWY recipients. Conclusions about previously exposed vaccinees were limited because only six AZD1222 recipients were SARS-CoV-2 seropositive at baseline. The 56-69-year group was small, and its depth increase did not reach significance, likely because of low power. Nearly half of unique spike-specific TCRs reportedly recognized epitopes outside regions mutated in the B.1.351 and B.1.1.7 variants. Because no day 14 peak-response samples were available, repertoires were characterized only after the peak T cell response. Participants were mostly white British and included more females than males, and it was suggested by the authors that clonal diversity may have been underestimated.

Concerning this clone: Its target antigen remains unknown. Base qualities are missing; no much larger clone stands one base away.

The intended sense of this specimen's time point label: baseline before first vaccination. This specimen's treatment or condition label, per the study, means: meningococcal conjugate vaccine given as trial control. Vaccinee samples were obtained from the UK trials COV001 and COV002, which included a single-blind randomized controlled phase 2/3 trial of AZD1222 (ChAdOx1 nCoV-19) in healthy adults. For TCRbeta chain sequencing, PBMC samples were collected from trial participants at day 0 and at day 28 after the second dose. The source is an adult in good health. The sample was peripheral blood, taken on day 0 of MenACWY control vaccination. The chain was built from TRBV5-1 and TRBJ1-2; the junction holds 8 bases that match TRBD1. CDR3 protein: CASSPHRGDLTNYGYTF. The base sequence is TGCGCCAGCAGCCCGCACAGGGGGGACTTGACTAACTATGGCTACACCTTC. The full variable domain, with segments outside the CDR3 supplied by the reference TRBV5-1 and TRBJ1-2 proteins, appears as KAGVTQTPRYLIKTRGQQVTLSCSPISGHRSVSWYQQTPGQGLQFLFEYFSETQRNKGNFPGRFSGRQFSNSRSEMNVSTLELGDSALYLCASSPHRGDLTNYGYTFGSGTRLTVV.